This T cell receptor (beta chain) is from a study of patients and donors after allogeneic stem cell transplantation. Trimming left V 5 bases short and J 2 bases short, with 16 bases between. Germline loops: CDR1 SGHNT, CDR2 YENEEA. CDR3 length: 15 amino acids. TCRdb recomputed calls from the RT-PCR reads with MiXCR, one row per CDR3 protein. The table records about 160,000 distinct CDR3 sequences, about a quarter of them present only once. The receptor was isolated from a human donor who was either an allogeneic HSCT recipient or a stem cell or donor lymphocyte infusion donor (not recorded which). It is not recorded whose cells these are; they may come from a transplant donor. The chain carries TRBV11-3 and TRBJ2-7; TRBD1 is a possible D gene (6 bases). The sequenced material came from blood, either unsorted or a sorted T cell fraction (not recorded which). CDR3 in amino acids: CASSSPYRETYEQYF. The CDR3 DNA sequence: TGTGCCAGCAGCAGCCCTTACAGGGAGACCTACGAGCAGTACTTC.